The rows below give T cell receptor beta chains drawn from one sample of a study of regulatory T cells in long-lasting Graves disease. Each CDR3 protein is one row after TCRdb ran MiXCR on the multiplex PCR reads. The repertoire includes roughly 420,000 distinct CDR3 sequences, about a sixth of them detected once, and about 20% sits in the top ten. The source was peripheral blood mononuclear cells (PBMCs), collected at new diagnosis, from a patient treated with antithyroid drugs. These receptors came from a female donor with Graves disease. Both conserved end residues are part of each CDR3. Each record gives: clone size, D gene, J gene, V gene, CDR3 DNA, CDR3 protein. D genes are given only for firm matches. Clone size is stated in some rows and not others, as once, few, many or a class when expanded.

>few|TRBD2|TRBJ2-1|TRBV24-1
TGTGCCACCAGTGATCCCATAGGGACTAGCGGGAGGCCAAATGAGCAGTTCTTC
CATSDPIGTSGRPNEQFF
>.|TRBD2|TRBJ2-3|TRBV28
TGTGCCAGCAGTTCAGGGACTAGCGGTTTCACAGATGCGCAGTATTTT
CASSSGTSGFTDAQYF
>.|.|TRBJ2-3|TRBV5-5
TGTGCCAGCAGCGGACGGTTAGATACGCAGTATTTT
CASSGRLDTQYF
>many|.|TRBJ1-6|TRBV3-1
TGTGCCAGCAGCCAAGTTGGGGGGGTCGGTTCACCCCTCCACTTT
CASSQVGGVGSPLHF
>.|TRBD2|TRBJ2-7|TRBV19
TGTGCCAGTAGTACTCTCCCGGGCCAGCGGGGCTACGAGCAGTACTTC
CASSTLPGQRGYEQYF
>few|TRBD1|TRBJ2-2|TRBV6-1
TGTGCCAGCAGTCAGGACAGGGCCCCCTCGGGGGAGCTGTTTTTT
CASSQDRAPSGELFF
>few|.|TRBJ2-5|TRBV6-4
TGTGCCAGCAGTGACCGTCGAGGGGGGGCCGGGGAGACCCAGTACTTC
CASSDRRGGAGETQYF
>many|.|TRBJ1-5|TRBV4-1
TGCGCCAGCAGCCAAGATCTCGTGGGGGGTTATGATCAGCCCCAGCATTTT
CASSQDLVGGYDQPQHF
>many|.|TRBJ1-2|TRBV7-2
TGTGCCAGCAGCCTACTCATGGTATCGGCGGATTATGGCTACACCTTC
CASSLLMVSADYGYTF
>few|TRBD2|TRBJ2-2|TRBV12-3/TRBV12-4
TGTGCCAGCAGTTCCAGCGGGAGGAGCTCCGGGGAGCTGTTTTTT
CASSSSGRSSGELFF
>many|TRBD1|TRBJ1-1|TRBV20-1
TGCAGTGCTCTAAAAACAGGGGTCGCTGAAGCTTTCTTT
CSALKTGVAEAFF
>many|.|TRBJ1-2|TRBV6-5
TGTGCCAGCAGTTACTCCAAGGGAGGGAGCTATGGCTACACCTTC
CASSYSKGGSYGYTF
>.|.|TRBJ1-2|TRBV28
TGTGCCTGCGGGGCGCGCGGCTACACCTTC
CACGARGYTF
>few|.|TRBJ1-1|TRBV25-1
TGTGCCAGCAGTGAATTGGGACTGTTGAACACTGAAGCTTTCTTT
CASSELGLLNTEAFF
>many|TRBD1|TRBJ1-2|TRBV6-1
TGTGCCAGCAGAGCAGGGGGACAGGGGATCTATGGCTACACCTTC
CASRAGGQGIYGYTF
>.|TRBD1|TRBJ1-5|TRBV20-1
TGCAGTGCTAGAGCTAGGGACAGCTTGGATCAGCCCCAGCATTTT
CSARARDSLDQPQHF
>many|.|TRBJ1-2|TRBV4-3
TGCGCCAGCAGCCAAGATGTCGGGGCCCCGCGGGGCTACACCTTC
CASSQDVGAPRGYTF
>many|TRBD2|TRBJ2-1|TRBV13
TGTGCCAGCAGCCCTAGAGGACTAGCGGGTTCCTACAATGAGCAGTTCTTC
CASSPRGLAGSYNEQFF
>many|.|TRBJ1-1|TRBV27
TGTGCCAGCAGTTCAGGTCCGCGAGCTTTCTTT
CASSSGPRAFF
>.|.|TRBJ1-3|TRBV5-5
TGTGCCAGCAGCTTGTACGAATCGACTGGAAACACCATATATTTT
CASSLYESTGNTIYF
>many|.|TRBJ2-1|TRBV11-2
TGTGCCAGCAGGGCCATCACCGGAGGCATTCGTGAGCAGTTCTTC
CASRAITGGIREQFF
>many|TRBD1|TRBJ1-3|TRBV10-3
TGTGCCATCAGTGAGTATGGACAGGGTACTGGAAACACCATATATTTT
CAISEYGQGTGNTIYF
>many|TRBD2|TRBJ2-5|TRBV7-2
TGTGCCAGCAGCTTAGCTAGCGGGAGCGGAGAGACCCAGTACTTC
CASSLASGSGETQYF
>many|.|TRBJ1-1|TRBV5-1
TGCGCCAGCAGCTTCGGGGGGGCTGGGGGTACTGAAGCTTTCTTT
CASSFGGAGGTEAFF
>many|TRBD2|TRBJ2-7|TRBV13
TGTGCCAGCAGCCTTATCTCGGGACTAGCAGTCCACGAGCAGTACTTC
CASSLISGLAVHEQYF
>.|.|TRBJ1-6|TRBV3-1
TGTGCCAGCAGCCATGATGAGGGGTATAATTCACCCCTCCACTTT
CASSHDEGYNSPLHF
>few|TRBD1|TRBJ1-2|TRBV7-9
TGTGCCAGCAGCTCGGAATTGGGACAGGGGAAGGATGGCTACACCTTC
CASSSELGQGKDGYTF
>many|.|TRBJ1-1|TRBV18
TGTGCCAGCTCAATCAAGGGCCACACTGAAGCTTTCTTT
CASSIKGHTEAFF
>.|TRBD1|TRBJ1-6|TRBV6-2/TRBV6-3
TGTGCCAGCAGATTCACACAGGGGACCTATAATTCACCCCTCCACTTT
CASRFTQGTYNSPLHF
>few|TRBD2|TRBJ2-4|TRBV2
TGTGCCAGCCTTAGGGACTACAAAGGGATTCAGTACTTC
CASLRDYKGIQYF
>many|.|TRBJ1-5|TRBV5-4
TGTGCCAGCAGCTTGGACGGCGGGATTCAGGTAGAGCCCCAGCATTTT
CASSLDGGIQVEPQHF
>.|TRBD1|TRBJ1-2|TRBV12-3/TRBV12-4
TGTGCCAGCAGGGACAGGGGTTTCTATGGCTACACCTTC
CASRDRGFYGYTF
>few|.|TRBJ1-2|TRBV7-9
TGTGCCAGCAGCTTAGTTCCGGAAAACTATGGCTACACCTTC
CASSLVPENYGYTF
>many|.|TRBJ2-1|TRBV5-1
TGCGCCAGCAGCAGGATCGCGGTTGTGGATGAGCAGTTCTTC
CASSRIAVVDEQFF
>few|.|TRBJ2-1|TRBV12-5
TGTGCTAGTGCCCGTTTTGACAATGAGCAGTTCTTC
CASARFDNEQFF
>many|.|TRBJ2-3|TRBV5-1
TGCGCCAGCAGCTTGGACGGGGCAGCTAGCACAGATACGCAGTATTTT
CASSLDGAASTDTQYF
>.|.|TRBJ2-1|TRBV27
TGTGCCAGCAATCTGGGAAATGAGCAGTTCTTC
CASNLGNEQFF
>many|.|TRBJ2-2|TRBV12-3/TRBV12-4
TGTGCCGGACCAGGAGGGCCGACTTGTGGCGGGGAGCTGTTTTTT
CAGPGGPTCGGELFF
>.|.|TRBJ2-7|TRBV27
TGTGCCAGCAGTGGAGAGGGCTACGAGCAGTACTTC
CASSGEGYEQYF
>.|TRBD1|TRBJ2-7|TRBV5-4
TGTGCCAGCAGCTTGTCCCCGGACAGGGGGTTCGAGCAGTACTTC
CASSLSPDRGFEQYF
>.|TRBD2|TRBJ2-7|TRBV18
TGTGCCAGCTCACCACGGGAGCGGGAGGTTTCTAACGAGCAGTACTTC
CASSPREREVSNEQYF